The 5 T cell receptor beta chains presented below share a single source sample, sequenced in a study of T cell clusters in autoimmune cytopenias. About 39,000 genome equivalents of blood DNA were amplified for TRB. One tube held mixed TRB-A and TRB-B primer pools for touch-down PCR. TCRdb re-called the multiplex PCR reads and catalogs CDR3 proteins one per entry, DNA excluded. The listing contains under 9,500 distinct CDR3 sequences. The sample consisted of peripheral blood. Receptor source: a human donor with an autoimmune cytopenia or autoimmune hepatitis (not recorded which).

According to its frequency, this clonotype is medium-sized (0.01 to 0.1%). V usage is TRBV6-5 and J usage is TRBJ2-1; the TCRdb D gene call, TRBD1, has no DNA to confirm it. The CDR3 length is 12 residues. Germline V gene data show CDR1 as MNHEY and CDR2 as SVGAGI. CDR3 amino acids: CASSPGGDEQFF.

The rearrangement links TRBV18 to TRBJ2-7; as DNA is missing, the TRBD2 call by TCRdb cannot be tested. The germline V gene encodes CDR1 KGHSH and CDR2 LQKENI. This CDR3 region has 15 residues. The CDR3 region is CASSPTGPRRSEQYF.

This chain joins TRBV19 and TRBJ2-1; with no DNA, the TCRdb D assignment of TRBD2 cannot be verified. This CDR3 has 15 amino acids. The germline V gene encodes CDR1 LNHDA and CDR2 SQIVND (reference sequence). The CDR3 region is CASTQIGLANNEQFF.

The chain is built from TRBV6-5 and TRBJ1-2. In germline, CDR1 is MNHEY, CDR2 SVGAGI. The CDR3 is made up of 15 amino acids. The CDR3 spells CASSYLLAGLYGYTF.

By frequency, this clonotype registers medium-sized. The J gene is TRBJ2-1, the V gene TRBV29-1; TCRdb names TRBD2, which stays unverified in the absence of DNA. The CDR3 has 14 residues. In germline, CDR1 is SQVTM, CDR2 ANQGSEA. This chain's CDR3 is CSVVNAGGGNEQFF.